This T cell receptor (beta chain) was sequenced during a study of T cell responses to AZD1222 COVID-19 vaccine. With 2 bases removed from V and 9 bases from J, the gap between germline ends came to 11 bases. CDR3 size: 14 residues. Germline CDR1 is MGHRA and CDR2 is YSYEKL. The table came from immunoSEQ multiplex PCR; TCRdb's copy has only in-frame clones and leaves some out. This table has over 95,000 clones, approximately 91% appearing once. The V gene is TRBV4-1, the J gene TRBJ1-6; TRBD1 is a possible D gene (5 bases). Sample: peripheral blood, taken on day 0 of AZD1222 vaccination. The TCR sequence derives from an adult in good health. CDR3 nucleotides: TGCGCCAGCAGCCAATTTTTAGGGGTTTCACCCCTCCACTTT. Residues: CASSQFLGVSPLHF.